The T cell receptor beta chain under discussion was sequenced for a study of control samples from healthy donors and cancer patients. Some clones are missing from TCRdb's copy, which holds only in-frame ones; the method was immunoSEQ multiplex PCR. The table includes tens of thousands of clones, approximately 84% detected once. Looked up from germline, CDR1 is MGHDK and CDR2 is SYGVNS. Trimming left V 3 bases short and J 3 bases short, with 6 bases between. The CDR3 loop spans 14 amino acids. This receptor was obtained from a man aged 70 or older with lung cancer. J is TRBJ1-6 and V is TRBV25-1; D unclear. The sequencing input was PBMCs. The CDR3 sequence is CASSEGVYNSPLHF. CDR3 coding DNA: TGTGCCAGCAGTGAGGGTGTCTATAATTCACCCCTCCACTTT. Complete variable domain (other parts from reference TRBV25-1 and TRBJ1-6): EADIYQTPRYLVIGTGKKITLECSQTMGHDKMYWYQQDPGMELHLIHYSYGVNSTEKGDLSSESTVSRIRTEHFPLTLESARPSHTSQYLCASSEGVYNSPLHFGNGTRLTVT.